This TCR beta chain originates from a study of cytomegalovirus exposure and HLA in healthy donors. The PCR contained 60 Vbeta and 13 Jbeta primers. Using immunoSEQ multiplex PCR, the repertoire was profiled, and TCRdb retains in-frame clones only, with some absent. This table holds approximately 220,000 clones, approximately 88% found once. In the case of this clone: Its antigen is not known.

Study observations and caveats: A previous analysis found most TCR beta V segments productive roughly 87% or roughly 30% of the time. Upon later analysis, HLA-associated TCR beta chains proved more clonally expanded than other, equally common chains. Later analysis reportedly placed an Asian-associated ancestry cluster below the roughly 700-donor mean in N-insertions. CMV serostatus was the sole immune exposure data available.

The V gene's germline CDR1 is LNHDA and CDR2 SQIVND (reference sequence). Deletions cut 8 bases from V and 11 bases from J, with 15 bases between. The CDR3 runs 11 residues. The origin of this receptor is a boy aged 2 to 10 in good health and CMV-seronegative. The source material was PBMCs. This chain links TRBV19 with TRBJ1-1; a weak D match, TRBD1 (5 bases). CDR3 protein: CASSQGHRAFF. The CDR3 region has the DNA TGTGCCAGTTCGCAGGGCCATCGGGCTTTCTTT. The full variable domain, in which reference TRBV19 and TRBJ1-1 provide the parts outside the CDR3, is DGGITQSPKYLFRKEGQNVTLSCEQNLNHDAMYWYRQDPGQGLRLIYYSQIVNDFQKGDIAEGYSVSREKKESFPLTVTSAQKNPTAFYLCASSQGHRAFFGQGTRLTVV.